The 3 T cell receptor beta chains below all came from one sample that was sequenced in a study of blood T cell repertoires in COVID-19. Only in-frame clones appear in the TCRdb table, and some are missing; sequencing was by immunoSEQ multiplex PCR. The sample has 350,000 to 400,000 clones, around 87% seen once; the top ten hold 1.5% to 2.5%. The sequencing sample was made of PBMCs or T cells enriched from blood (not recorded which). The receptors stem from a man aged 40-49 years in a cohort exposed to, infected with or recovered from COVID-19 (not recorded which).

The CDR3 here is CASSEGTSGKSSYNEQFF. For the CDR3, the DNA is TGCGCCAGCAGTGAGGGGACTAGCGGGAAGAGCTCCTACAATGAGCAGTTCTTC. The chain joins TRBV10-1 to TRBJ2-1; 13 positions match TRBD2. Germline values: CDR1 WNHNN, CDR2 SYGVQD (reference sequence). The V segment lost 2 bases and the J segment 0 bases; nucleotides outside the gene matches: 4. This CDR3 has 18 amino acids.

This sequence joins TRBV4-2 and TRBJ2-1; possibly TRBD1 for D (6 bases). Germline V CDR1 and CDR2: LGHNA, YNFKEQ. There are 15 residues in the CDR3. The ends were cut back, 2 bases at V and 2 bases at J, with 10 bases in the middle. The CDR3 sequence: CASSQTTGTYNEQFF. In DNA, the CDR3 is TGTGCCAGCAGCCAAACGACAGGAACCTACAATGAGCAGTTCTTC.

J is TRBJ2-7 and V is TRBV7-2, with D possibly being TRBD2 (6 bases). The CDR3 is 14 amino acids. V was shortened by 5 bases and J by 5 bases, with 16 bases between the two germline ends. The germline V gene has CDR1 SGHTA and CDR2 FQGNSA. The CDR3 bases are TGTGCCAGCAGCCCCCTAGGAGGGCTCCACGAGCAGTACTTC. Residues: CASSPLGGLHEQYF.